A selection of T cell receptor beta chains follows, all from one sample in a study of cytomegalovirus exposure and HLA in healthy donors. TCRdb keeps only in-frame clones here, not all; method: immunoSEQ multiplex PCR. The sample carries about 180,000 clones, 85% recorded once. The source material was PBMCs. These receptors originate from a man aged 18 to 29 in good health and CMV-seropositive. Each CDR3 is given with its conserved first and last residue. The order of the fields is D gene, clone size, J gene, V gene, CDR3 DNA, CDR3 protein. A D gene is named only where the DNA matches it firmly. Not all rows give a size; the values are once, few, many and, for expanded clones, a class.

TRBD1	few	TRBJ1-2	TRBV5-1	TGCGCCAGCAGCTTGGGACAGGGCGACTATGGCTACACCTTC	CASSLGQGDYGYTF
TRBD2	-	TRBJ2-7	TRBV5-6	TGTGCCAGCAGCTCGACGGGACTAGCGGGAGAGTACGAGCAGTACTTC	CASSSTGLAGEYEQYF
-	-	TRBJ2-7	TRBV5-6	TGTGCCAGCAGCTTGGTGGCCACCTCCTACGAGCAGTACTTC	CASSLVATSYEQYF
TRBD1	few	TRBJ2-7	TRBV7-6	TGTGCCAGCAGCTTAGGGGACAGGGACCCCTACGAGCAGTACTTC	CASSLGDRDPYEQYF
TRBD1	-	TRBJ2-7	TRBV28	TGTGCCAGCAGCCCGGACAGGCCACGGCAGTACTTC	CASSPDRPRQYF
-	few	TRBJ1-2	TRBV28	TGTGCCAGCAGTTTACCAGGACAGTATGGCTACACCTTC	CASSLPGQYGYTF
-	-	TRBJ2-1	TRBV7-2	TGTGCCAGCAGCCCTCTAGAGCTCAATGAGCAGTTCTTC	CASSPLELNEQFF
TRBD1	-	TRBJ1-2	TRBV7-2	TGTGCCAGCAGCCCAGAAGCGGGAGGGGGCGGTGGCTACACCTTC	CASSPEAGGGGGYTF
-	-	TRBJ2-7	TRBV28	TGTGCCAGCAGTCTTACAGGCTACGAGCAGTACTTC	CASSLTGYEQYF
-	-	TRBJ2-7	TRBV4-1	TGCGCCAGCAGCCAAGAGTCCAGGGCCCGCGAGCAGTACTTC	CASSQESRAREQYF
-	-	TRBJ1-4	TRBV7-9	TGTGCCAGCAGCTCCGGTTCAACTAATGAAAAACTGTTTTTT	CASSSGSTNEKLFF
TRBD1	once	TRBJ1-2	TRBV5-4	TGTGCCAGCAGCTCACCGGGACAGGGTGATGGCTACACCTTC	CASSSPGQGDGYTF
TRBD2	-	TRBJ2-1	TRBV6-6	TGTGCCAGCAGTTTGAGCGGGGAACACTACAATGAGCAGTTCTTC	CASSLSGEHYNEQFF
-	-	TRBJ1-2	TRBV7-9	TGTGCCAGCAGCCCCGTAGACTATGGCTACACCTTC	CASSPVDYGYTF
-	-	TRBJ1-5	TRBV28	TGTGCCAGCAACCCCGCTACGGGAGGAGAGCAGCCCCAGCATTTT	CASNPATGGEQPQHF
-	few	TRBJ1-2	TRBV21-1	TGTGCCAGCAGCAAAATCTTTGACTATGGCTACACCTTC	CASSKIFDYGYTF
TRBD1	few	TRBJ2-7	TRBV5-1	TGCGCCAGCAGCTTGGGTTCAGGGGGAACAGACGAGCAGTACTTC	CASSLGSGGTDEQYF
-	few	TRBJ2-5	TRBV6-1	TGTGCCGCCCGGACATCCTCTCAAGAGACCCAGTACTTC	CAARTSSQETQYF
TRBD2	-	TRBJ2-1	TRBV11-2	TGTGCCAGCAGCTTATATGGCGGGAGTAGCTCCTACAATGAGCAGTTCTTC	CASSLYGGSSSYNEQFF
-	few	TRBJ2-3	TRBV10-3	TGTGCCACCACCCGGGGAGGTGGTCACACAGATACGCAGTATTTT	CATTRGGGHTDTQYF
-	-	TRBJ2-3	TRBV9	TGTGCCAGCAGCGTAGGTAGCGGTAGCACAGATACGCAGTATTTT	CASSVGSGSTDTQYF
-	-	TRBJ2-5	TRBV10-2	TGCGCCAGCAGTGAGTCCCAGGGAGAGACCCAGTACTTC	CASSESQGETQYF
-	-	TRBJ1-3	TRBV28	TGTGCCAGCAGTTTGAGGCAGGGATCCGGAAACACCATATATTTT	CASSLRQGSGNTIYF
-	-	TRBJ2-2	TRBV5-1	TGCGCCGGGAGACCGGAGAACACCGGGGAGCTGTTTTTT	CAGRPENTGELFF
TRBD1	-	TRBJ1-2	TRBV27	TGTGCCAGCTACTCTACCGGGACAGGGGGGGGCTACACCTTC	CASYSTGTGGGYTF
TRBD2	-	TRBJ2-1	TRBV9	TGTGCCAGCAGCGCCGGACTAGCTCTTTATAACAATGAGCAGTTCTTC	CASSAGLALYNNEQFF
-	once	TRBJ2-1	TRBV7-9	TGTGCCAGCAGCCCCGGTAGGGGCCGGAGCAATGAGCAGTTCTTC	CASSPGRGRSNEQFF
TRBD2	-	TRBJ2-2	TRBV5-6	TGTGCCAGCAGCTTGCTAGGACTAGCGGCCGGGGAGCTGTTTTTT	CASSLLGLAAGELFF
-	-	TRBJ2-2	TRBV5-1	TGCGCCAGCAGCCTTATGCAGACCGGGGAGCTGTTTTTT	CASSLMQTGELFF
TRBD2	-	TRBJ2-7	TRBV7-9	TGTGCCAGCAGCTCCGAGTTAGCGGGAGGGCCTACTTACGAGCAGTACTTC	CASSSELAGGPTYEQYF
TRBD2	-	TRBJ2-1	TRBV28	TGTGCCAGCAGTTCACCATTGAGATGGAGCGGGAGGGTGAATGAGCAGTTCTTC	CASSSPLRWSGRVNEQFF
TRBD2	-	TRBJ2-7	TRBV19	TGTGCCAGTAGTACCTCATGGGGTAGCGGGTACGAGCAGTACTTC	CASSTSWGSGYEQYF
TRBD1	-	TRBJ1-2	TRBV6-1	TGTGCCAGCAGTGACGGACAGGCCCCCCCGGATGGCTACACCTTC	CASSDGQAPPDGYTF
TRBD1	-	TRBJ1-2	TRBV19	TGTGCCAGTAGTAGACAGGGGGCTGACTATGGCTACACCTTC	CASSRQGADYGYTF
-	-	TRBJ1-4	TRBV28	TGTGCCAGCAGTTTATCGCGGGAAAAACTGTTTTTT	CASSLSREKLFF
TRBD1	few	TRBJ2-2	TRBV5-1	TGCGCCAGCAGCCCAGGGGGCGCGAACACCGGGGAGCTGTTTTTT	CASSPGGANTGELFF
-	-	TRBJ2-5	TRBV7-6	TGTGCCAGCAGCCTCACCCGTGGTCGGGAGACCCAGTACTTC	CASSLTRGRETQYF
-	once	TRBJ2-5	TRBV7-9	TGTGCCAGCAGCTTAGAGATGGGTCTCTCCGGGGGGACCCAGTACTTC	CASSLEMGLSGGTQYF
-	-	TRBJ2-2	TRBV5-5	TGTGCCAGCAGCTTAATGGGGGCTGGCGGGGAGCTGTTTTTT	CASSLMGAGGELFF
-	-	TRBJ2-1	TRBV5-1	TGCGCCAGCAGCCCCCGGAACGAGGGCGTATTCTATGAGCAGTTCTTC	CASSPRNEGVFYEQFF